This T cell receptor (beta chain) was sequenced during a study of post-analysis software for immune sequencing data. General study findings and limits: Significantly lower normalized Chao1 diversity was seen in multiple sclerosis patients than in controls.

TCR beta libraries were prepared from cDNA with unique molecular identifiers. Once roughly 1 to 11 million T cells were used, roughly 0.5 million cDNA molecules resulted. TCRdb re-called the PCR reads through MiXCR, storing one row per CDR3 protein. This table has about 540,000 distinct CDR3 sequences, around a third appearing once. Concerning this clonotype itself: Its antigen is currently unknown.

Material for sequencing was blood. This sequence was found in a girl aged 2-17 years with multiple sclerosis.

CDR3 amino acids: CASSRDSTVSTDTQYF. In DNA form, the CDR3 reads TGCGCCAGCAGCCGTGATTCGACGGTTAGCACAGATACGCAGTATTTT. This sequence joins TRBV4-1 and TRBJ2-3; D call uncertain. The germline V and J ends were trimmed by 4 bases and 0 bases, with 14 bases remaining between them. Germline CDR1 MGHRA, CDR2 YSYEKL. The CDR3 loop spans 16 amino acids.